The 11 T cell receptor beta chains reported below all come from one sample, sequenced in a study of graft-versus-host responses after intestinal transplantation. Sequencing was performed with immunoSEQ multiplex PCR; in TCRdb, only in-frame clones are kept and a portion is missing. The table lists some 110,000 clones, over 85% of them singletons, with roughly 0.24% in the top ten. These receptors' antigens are unknown. The material sequenced was unstimulated CD4+ T cells sorted from spleen or lymph node cells, taken before transplant. These receptors all come from a human donor who was the organ donor for an intestinal transplant.

This clone came up once. The chain is built from TRBV7-2 and TRBJ1-3; D uncertain. Trimming took off 4 bases at V and 2 bases at J, with 9 bases between the two ends. The germline V gene has CDR1 SGHTA and CDR2 FQGNSA. The CDR3 covers 14 residues. The CDR3: CASSSRYPGNTIYF. Written as DNA, the CDR3 is TGTGCCAGCAGCTCCAGATACCCTGGAAACACCATATATTTT.

The chain recombines TRBV28 with TRBJ2-7; 16 bases line up with TRBD2. From germline, CDR1 is MDHEN and CDR2 SYDVKM. This CDR3 spans 16 amino acids. Trimming removed 6 bases from V and 6 bases from J; junction bases left unmatched: 8. The CDR3: CASSSGTSGRAREQYF. CDR3 coding DNA: TGTGCCAGCAGCTCCGGGACTAGCGGGAGGGCCCGCGAGCAGTACTTC.

This chain uses TRBV7-9 with TRBJ1-2; possible D gene TRBD1, 5 bases. Germline V gives CDR1 SEHNR, CDR2 FQNEAQ (reference sequence). Trimming cost V 5 bases and J 8 bases, with 21 bases left between them. This CDR3 comprises 15 residues. The CDR3 DNA sequence: TGTGCCAGCAGCCGTCTTGGTGTTTCGGGGCAGGGCTACACCTTC. It specifies CASSRLGVSGQGYTF.

The CDR3 region has the DNA TGTGCCACCAGCAGAGATGCCGGGACTAGCGGGAAGGACAATGAGCAGTTCTTC. The encoded protein is CATSRDAGTSGKDNEQFF. The rearrangement uses TRBV15 and TRBJ2-1; TRBD2 matches 13 bases. Trimming removed 0 bases from V and 5 bases from J; junction bases left unmatched: 7. The CDR3 is made up of 18 amino acids. Per germline, CDR1 LNHNV and CDR2 YYDKDF (reference sequence).

This chain links TRBV5-1 with TRBJ2-3; D gene unclear. In germline, CDR1 is SGHRS, CDR2 YFSETQ. V lost 4 bases to trimming and J lost 6 bases, with 6 bases between them. This CDR3 has 11 residues. DNA of the CDR3: TGCGCCAGCAGCCAGGCGGATACGCAGTATTTT. It encodes CASSQADTQYF.

The chain joins TRBV10-2 to TRBJ2-1; 9 bases agree with TRBD2. The CDR3 contains 15 residues. Trimming at V came to 1 base and at J to 3 bases, leaving 1 base not matched to a gene. Germline-derived CDR1 and CDR2 are WSHSY and SAAADI. As DNA, the CDR3 is TGCGCCAGCAGTGAGTTTAGCGGGAGCTACAATGAGCAGTTCTTC. Protein: CASSEFSGSYNEQFF.

The chain couples TRBV7-9 to TRBJ2-2; no definite D call. Per the germline V gene, CDR1 is SEHNR and CDR2 is FQNEAQ (reference sequence). V dropped 8 bases and J dropped 5 bases, with 12 bases sitting between them. The CDR3 covers 13 residues. CDR3 region: CASGPFRTGELFF. The DNA of the CDR3 is TGTGCCAGCGGACCATTTAGGACCGGGGAGCTGTTTTTT.

The chain has TRBV7-9 and TRBJ2-7; D gene uncertain. Germline V gene data show CDR1 as SEHNR and CDR2 as FQNEAQ (reference sequence). The CDR3 runs to 14 residues. V was clipped by 4 bases and J by 2 bases, with 12 bases between them. The CDR3 sequence: CASSSNLNPYEQYF. DNA for the CDR3: TGTGCCAGCAGCTCCAACCTCAACCCCTACGAGCAGTACTTC.

This chain connects TRBV2 to TRBJ2-2; D could derive from TRBD1 or TRBD2 (5 bases each). Per the germline V gene, CDR1 is SNHLY and CDR2 is FYNNEI. The CDR3 runs 16 residues. Deletions cut 2 bases from V and 2 bases from J, with 12 bases between. In DNA, the CDR3 is TGTGCCAGCAGTGAAAGAGGGGCCGGTAACACCGGGGAGCTGTTTTTT. The encoded protein is CASSERGAGNTGELFF.

This clone was picked up one time. The rearrangement uses TRBV28 and TRBJ2-4, with 7 bases that match TRBD1. CDR1 is MDHEN, CDR2 SYDVKM, per germline. Unmatched junction bases numbered 23, after V lost 6 bases and J lost 0 bases. This CDR3 contains 21 residues. DNA for the CDR3: TGTGCCAGCAGCTTCGCGATACCCCACCGGGCAGGGGGAATAGCCAAAAACATTCAGTACTTC. Amino acids: CASSFAIPHRAGGIAKNIQYF.

The rearrangement uses TRBV7-6 and TRBJ2-6; D call uncertain. Germline-derived CDR1 and CDR2 are SGHVS and FNYEAQ. The CDR3 spans 16 residues. V shed 1 base and J shed 0 bases, with 7 bases lying between them. CDR3 nucleotide sequence: TGTGCCAGCAGCTTAGGGAATCCCTCTGGGGCCAACGTCCTGACTTTC. Translation: CASSLGNPSGANVLTF.